This T cell receptor beta chain was recorded in a study of T cell clonality in common variable immunodeficiency. Patients had low serum IgG, IgA and/or IgM and specific antibody deficiency. The protocol was immunoSEQ multiplex PCR, while the TCRdb copy is restricted to in-frame clones and leaves out a portion. The table lists about 20,000 clones, with no singletons. This clone was picked up a small number of times. Antigen unknown. The CDR3 end falls 3 residues outside the read, so it is completed with the germline J gene. Regarding the study as a whole: Authors noted CVID clonality's cause needs subpopulation repertoire sequencing. Fewer deletions and N-nucleotide insertions were reportedly seen in common variable immunodeficiency TCR beta sequences.

The CDR3 has 14 residues. Trimming stripped 7 bases from V and 0 bases from J, with 12 bases between. Germline loops: CDR1 LNHDA, CDR2 SQIVND (reference sequence). This clonotype was sampled from a human donor with common variable immunodeficiency. Sequenced material: peripheral blood mononuclear cells. The chain joins TRBV19 to TRBJ1-2; possible D gene TRBD1, 5 bases. CDR3 sequence: CASTPGHTNYGYTF. CDR3 DNA (partial): TGTGCCAGTACCCCAGGACATACTAACTATGGC.